These 10 T cell receptor beta chains were all obtained from the same sample, sequenced in a study of blood T cell repertoires in COVID-19. Assay: immunoSEQ multiplex PCR; the TCRdb copy retains only in-frame clones and omits some. The table lists 150,000 to 200,000 clones, 70% to 85% of them singletons. What was sequenced was peripheral blood. All receptors come from a woman over 75 with acute or convalescent COVID-19.

This chain joins TRBV6-5 and TRBJ2-5; 7 bases fit TRBD1. Germline loops: CDR1 MNHEY, CDR2 SVGAGI. CDR3 length: 14 amino acids. The ends lost 6 bases at V and 5 bases at J; junction bases unmatched: 9. CDR3 sequence (DNA): TGTGCCAGCAGGGGAGACAGGGAGATGGAGACCCAGTACTTC. It translates to CASRGDREMETQYF.

The V gene is TRBV12-3 or TRBV12-4, the J gene TRBJ1-1; D not certain. This CDR3 comprises 11 residues. V lost 5 bases to trimming and J lost 10 bases, with 11 bases between them. CDR3 protein: CASSQVSGAFF. Here the CDR3 DNA reads TGTGCCAGCAGTCAGGTTTCAGGAGCTTTCTTT.

The table lists this clone with a count of one. The gene calls are TRBV5-5 and TRBJ2-7; TRBD2 aligns across 13 bases. Unmatched junction bases numbered 4, after V lost 3 bases and J lost 4 bases. CDR3 length equals 15 residues. Germline lookup yields CDR1 SGHKS and CDR2 YYEKEE (reference sequence). CDR3 bases: TGTGCCAGCAGCTCACTAGCGGGGGGGCCATACGAGCAGTACTTC. Protein: CASSSLAGGPYEQYF.

The V call is TRBV2, the J call TRBJ2-3; possible D gene TRBD2, 7 bases. The V and J ends lost 2 bases and 1 base respectively, with 19 bases between them. The CDR3 sequence is 18 residues long. CDR1 and CDR2 (germline): SNHLY, FYNNEI. CDR3 coding DNA: TGTGCCAGCAGTGAATGGGCCGAAACGGGGGGCCGCACAGATACGCAGTATTTT. Its translation is CASSEWAETGGRTDTQYF. Filled out from reference TRBV2 and TRBJ2-3, the complete variable domain reads EPEVTQTPSHQVTQMGQEVILRCVPISNHLYFYWYRQILGQKVEFLVSFYNNEISEKSEIFDDQFSVERPDGSNFTLKIRSTKLEDSAMYFCASSEWAETGGRTDTQYFGPGTRLTVL.

CDR3 sequence (DNA): TGTGCCAGCAGTACGAATACAGGGAACCGCTACAATGAGCAGTTCTTC. Translating it yields CASSTNTGNRYNEQFF. The V gene is TRBV25-1, the J gene TRBJ2-1; possibly TRBD1 for D (6 bases). The CDR3 runs to 16 residues. V was shortened by 5 bases and J by 3 bases, with 17 bases between the two germline ends. Germline CDR1 MGHDK, CDR2 SYGVNS.

The CDR3 DNA sequence: TGTGCCAGCTCACCGGGGTTTAGCGGGATTTACAATGAGCAGTTCTTC. This translates into CASSPGFSGIYNEQFF. The rearrangement joins TRBV18 to TRBJ2-1; TRBD2 agrees at 8 bases. The V gene end was trimmed by 3 bases and the J gene end by 4 bases; junction bases not matched to a gene: 8. The CDR3 spans 16 residues. Germline V gene sequence: CDR1 KGHSH, CDR2 LQKENI.

This sequence joins TRBV2 and TRBJ1-2, with D perhaps matching TRBD1 (5 bases). Germline values: CDR1 SNHLY, CDR2 FYNNEI. CDR3 size: 13 residues. The V and J ends lost 4 bases and 6 bases respectively, with 12 bases between them. In DNA form, the CDR3 reads TGTGCCAGCAGTGTGTGGGGACTTGATGGCTACACCTTC. Translation gives CASSVWGLDGYTF. Full variable domain (rest looked up from reference TRBV2 and TRBJ1-2): EPEVTQTPSHQVTQMGQEVILRCVPISNHLYFYWYRQILGQKVEFLVSFYNNEISEKSEIFDDQFSVERPDGSNFTLKIRSTKLEDSAMYFCASSVWGLDGYTFGSGTRLTVV.

This rearrangement joins TRBV2 to TRBJ2-7, with TRBD2 identical over 13 bases. The CDR3 extends over 15 amino acids. J was trimmed by 5 bases and V by 7 bases; bases with no gene match: 8. Germline V gene lookup returns CDR1 SNHLY and CDR2 FYNNEI. The CDR3 DNA sequence: TGTGCCAGCACCCAAGGACTAGCGGGAGTAGACGAGCAGTACTTC. This translates into CASTQGLAGVDEQYF. Full variable domain (remainder filled in from reference TRBV2 and TRBJ2-7): EPEVTQTPSHQVTQMGQEVILRCVPISNHLYFYWYRQILGQKVEFLVSFYNNEISEKSEIFDDQFSVERPDGSNFTLKIRSTKLEDSAMYFCASTQGLAGVDEQYFGPGTRLTVT.

The chain links TRBV11-3 to TRBJ2-7; D remains unclear. The V gene lost 5 bases and the J gene lost 6 bases, with 17 bases spanning the gap. The CDR3 spans 14 residues. Germline V gene lookup returns CDR1 SGHNT and CDR2 YENEEA. The CDR3 is CASSPGSSNSEQYF. DNA for the CDR3: TGTGCCAGCAGCCCCGGGTCCTCTAACTCCGAGCAGTACTTC.

The chain combines TRBV5-6 with TRBJ2-7; 7 bases align to TRBD2. CDR3 length equals 15 residues. Unmatched junction bases numbered 7, after V lost 2 bases and J lost 2 bases. The germline CDR1 and CDR2 sequences are SGHDT and YYEEEE. The CDR3 sequence: CASSFAAGETYEQYF. The CDR3 DNA is TGTGCCAGCAGCTTCGCTGCGGGAGAGACCTACGAGCAGTACTTC.